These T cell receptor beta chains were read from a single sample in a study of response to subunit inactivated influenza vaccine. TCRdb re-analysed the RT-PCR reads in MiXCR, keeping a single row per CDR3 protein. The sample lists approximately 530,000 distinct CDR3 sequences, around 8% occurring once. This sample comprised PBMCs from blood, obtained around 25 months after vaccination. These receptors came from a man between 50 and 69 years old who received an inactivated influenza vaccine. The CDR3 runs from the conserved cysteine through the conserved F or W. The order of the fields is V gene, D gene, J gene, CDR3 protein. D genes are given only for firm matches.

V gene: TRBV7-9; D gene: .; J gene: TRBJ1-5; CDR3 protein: CASSSDASFESQHF
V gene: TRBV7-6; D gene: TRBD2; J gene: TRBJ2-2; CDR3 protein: CASSSNRGGRTGELFF
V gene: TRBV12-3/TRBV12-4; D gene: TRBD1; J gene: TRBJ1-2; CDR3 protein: CASGTGGYGYTF
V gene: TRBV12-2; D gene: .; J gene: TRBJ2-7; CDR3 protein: CASRLRHRSNYEQYF
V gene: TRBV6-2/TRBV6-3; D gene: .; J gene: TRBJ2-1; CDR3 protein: CASSYLVGSYNEQFF
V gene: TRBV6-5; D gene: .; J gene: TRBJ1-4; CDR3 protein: CASSSSDRRPNEKLFF
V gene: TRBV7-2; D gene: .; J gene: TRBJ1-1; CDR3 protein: CASSLGPENTEAFF
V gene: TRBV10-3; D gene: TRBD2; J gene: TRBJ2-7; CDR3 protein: CAISGGLAGLSYEQYF
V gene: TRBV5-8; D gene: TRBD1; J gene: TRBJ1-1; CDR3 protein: CASSSPGQAEAFF
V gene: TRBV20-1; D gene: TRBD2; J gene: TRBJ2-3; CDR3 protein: CSARDPSGGVDTQYF
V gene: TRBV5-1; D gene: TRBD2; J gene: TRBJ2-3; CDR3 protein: CASSLNEVTSGTTDTQYF
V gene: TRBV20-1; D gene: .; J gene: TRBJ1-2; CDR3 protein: CSATQTRDVAGGYTF
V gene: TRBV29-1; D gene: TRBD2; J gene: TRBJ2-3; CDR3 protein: CSVEDVERGGRTDTQYF
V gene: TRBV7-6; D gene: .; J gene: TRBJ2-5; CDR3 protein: CAKGGKETQYF
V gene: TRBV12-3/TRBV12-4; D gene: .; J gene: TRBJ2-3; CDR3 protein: CASSLLRGSDTQYF
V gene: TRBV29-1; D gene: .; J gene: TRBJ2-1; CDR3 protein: CSIGTLQRGNEQFF
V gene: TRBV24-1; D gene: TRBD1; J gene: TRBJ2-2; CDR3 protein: CATSDLGQGVTGELFF
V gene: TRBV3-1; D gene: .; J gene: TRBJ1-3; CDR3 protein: CASSQGDRPTIYF
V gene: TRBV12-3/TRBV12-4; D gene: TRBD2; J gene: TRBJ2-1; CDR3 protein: CASSRSGAYNEQFF
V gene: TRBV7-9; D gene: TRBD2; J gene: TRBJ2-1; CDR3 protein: CASGGLAGGMHNEQFF
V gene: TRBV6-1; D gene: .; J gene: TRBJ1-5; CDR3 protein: CASDRQANQPQHF
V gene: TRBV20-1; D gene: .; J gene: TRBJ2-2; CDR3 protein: CSARDLISGRGSANTGELFF
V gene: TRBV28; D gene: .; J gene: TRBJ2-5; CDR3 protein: CASSRASQETQYF
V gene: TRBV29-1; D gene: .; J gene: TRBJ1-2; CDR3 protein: CSVDIPTRERGYTF
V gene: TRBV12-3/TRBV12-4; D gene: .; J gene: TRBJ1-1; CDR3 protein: CASLQGYLTEAFF
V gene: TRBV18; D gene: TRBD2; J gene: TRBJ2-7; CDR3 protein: CASSPTSGREYEQYF
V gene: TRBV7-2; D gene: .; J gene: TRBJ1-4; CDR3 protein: CASSLANEKLFF
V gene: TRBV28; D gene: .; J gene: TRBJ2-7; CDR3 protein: CASSPFGDRLLYEQYF
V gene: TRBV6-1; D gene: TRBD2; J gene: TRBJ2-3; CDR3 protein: CASSRLAGPTDTQYF
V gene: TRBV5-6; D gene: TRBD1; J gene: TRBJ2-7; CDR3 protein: CASIGQGGTSYEQYF
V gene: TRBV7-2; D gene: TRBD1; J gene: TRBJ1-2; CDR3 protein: CASSLKQGARPNYGYTF
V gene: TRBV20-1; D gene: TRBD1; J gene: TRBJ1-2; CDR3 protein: CSARVGQGALYGYTF
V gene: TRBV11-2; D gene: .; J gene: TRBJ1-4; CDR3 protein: CASSLRPNEKLFF
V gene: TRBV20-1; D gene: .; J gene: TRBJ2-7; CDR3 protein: CSAGKFSEQYF
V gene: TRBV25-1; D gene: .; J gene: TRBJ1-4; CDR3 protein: CASSEGQIWEKLFF